Listed below are T cell receptor beta chains from one sample, sequenced in a study of blood T cell repertoires in COVID-19. Generated by immunoSEQ multiplex PCR, the TCRdb table keeps only in-frame clones and is missing some. Seen here are roughly 400,000 clones, 85% to 90% observed once, and the top ten hold around 1.1%. Sequenced material: PBMCs or T cells enriched from blood (not recorded which). Receptors were obtained from a man aged 30-40 years who had recovered from COVID-19. Both conserved end residues are part of each CDR3. D genes are given only for firm matches.

J gene	CDR3 length	D gene	V gene	CDR3 protein	CDR3 DNA
TRBJ1-1	14	-	TRBV7-6	CASSHGGANTEAFF	TGTGCCAGCAGCCACGGGGGGGCCAACACTGAAGCTTTCTTT
TRBJ2-7	13	-	TRBV27	CASSFTPPNEQYF	TGTGCCAGCAGTTTTACTCCTCCTAACGAGCAGTACTTC
TRBJ1-5	16	-	TRBV4-1	CASSQDPTGWSQPQHF	TGCGCCAGCAGCCAAGATCCTACGGGGTGGAGTCAGCCCCAGCATTTT
TRBJ1-3	13	-	TRBV6-1	CASSDRVGNTIYF	TGTGCCAGCAGTGACAGGGTTGGAAACACCATATATTTT
TRBJ2-3	11	-	TRBV20-1	CSARGPDTQYF	TGCAGTGCTAGAGGGCCAGATACGCAGTATTTT
TRBJ2-3	14	-	TRBV25-1	CASSPLGRTDTQYF	TGTGCCAGCAGTCCATTGGGGAGGACAGATACGCAGTATTTT
TRBJ2-7	16	TRBD2	TRBV27	CASSTKGLAGGSEQYF	TGTGCCAGCAGTACCAAGGGACTAGCGGGAGGCTCCGAGCAGTACTTC
TRBJ2-4	15	TRBD1	TRBV28	CASRPNRGRRNIQYF	TGTGCCAGCAGGCCGAACAGGGGGCGGAGGAACATTCAGTACTTC
TRBJ1-5	16	-	TRBV28	CASSFLHRLSNQPQHF	TGTGCCAGCAGTTTCTTACACAGGTTGAGCAATCAGCCCCAGCATTTT
TRBJ1-2	14	-	TRBV5-1	CASSLAQGYYGYTF	TGCGCCAGCAGCTTGGCCCAGGGATACTATGGCTACACCTTC
TRBJ1-1	14	-	TRBV28	CASSLSGKVTEAFF	TGTGCCAGCAGTTTATCGGGGAAGGTCACTGAAGCTTTCTTT
TRBJ2-1	14	TRBD1	TRBV5-1	CASSGGQGADEQFF	TGCGCCAGCAGCGGGGGACAGGGGGCGGATGAGCAGTTCTTC
TRBJ1-4	19	TRBD1	TRBV18	CASSPETGGVAPTNEKLFF	TGTGCCAGCTCACCAGAGACAGGGGGCGTAGCGCCAACTAATGAAAAACTGTTTTTT
TRBJ2-2	15	TRBD1	TRBV9	CASSVGTGWTGELFF	TGTGCCAGCAGCGTCGGGACAGGGTGGACCGGGGAGCTGTTTTTT
TRBJ2-3	18	-	TRBV7-9	CASSLGALRGGWTDTQYF	TGTGCCAGCAGCCTAGGAGCACTCAGGGGTGGTTGGACAGATACGCAGTATTTT
TRBJ2-7	15	-	TRBV4-2	CASSQERFSSYEQYF	TGTGCCAGCAGCCAAGAAAGATTCAGCTCCTACGAGCAGTACTTC
TRBJ2-5	14	-	TRBV18	CASSPWRDRETQYF	TGTGCCAGCTCACCATGGCGGGATCGAGAGACCCAGTACTTC